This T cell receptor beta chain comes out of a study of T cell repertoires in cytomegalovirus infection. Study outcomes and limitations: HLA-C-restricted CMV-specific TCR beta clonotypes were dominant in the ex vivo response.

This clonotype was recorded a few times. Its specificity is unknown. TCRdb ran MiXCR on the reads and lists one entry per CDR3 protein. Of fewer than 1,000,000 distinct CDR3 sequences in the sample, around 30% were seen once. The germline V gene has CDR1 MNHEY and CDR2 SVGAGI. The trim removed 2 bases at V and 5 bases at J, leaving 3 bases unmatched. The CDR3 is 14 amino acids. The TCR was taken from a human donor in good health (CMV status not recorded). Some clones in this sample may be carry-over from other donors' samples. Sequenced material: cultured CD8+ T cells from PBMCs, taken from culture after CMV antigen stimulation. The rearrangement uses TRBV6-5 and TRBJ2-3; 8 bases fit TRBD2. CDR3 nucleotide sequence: TGTGCCAGCAGTTACACCAGCGGGGGAGATACGCAGTATTTT. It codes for CASSYTSGGDTQYF.